This T cell receptor (beta chain) was captured in a study of blood T cell repertoires in COVID-19 (TCRdb year 2020). Some background on the complete study: Collaborator samples came from the United States, Italy and Spain and covered acute and convalescent phases of COVID-19. A de-identified subject ID, COVID-19 status, age in years and sex were almost always included in the sample metadata. The samples were drawn from two sources: the first 160 participants of the ongoing ImmuneRACE study, and 1,000 to 1,500 subjects contributed by 6 global collaborators. Where available, HLA class I and class II types were obtained from metadata supplied by the sample provider rather than from assay-based typing. The prospective study material was composed of cDNA or gDNA derived from T cells, B-cell-depleted T cells, or PBMCs. The repertoires were made available in a free public database intended to serve as a resource for research on the immune response to SARS-CoV-2. The dataset comprised deeply sampled blood TCRbeta repertoires from subjects exposed to, actively infected with, or recovered from COVID-19. What the study reported, not specific to this receptor: Clinical and demographic metadata were provided uncurated, with the amount varying by source and participant.

TCRbeta CDR3 regions were amplified from genomic DNA using the immunoSEQ Assay, a bias-controlled multiplex PCR. Regarding the original processing steps: The number of nucleated cells in each sample was estimated by amplification of reference gene primers within the assay. Sequence reads were collapsed and filtered to measure the absolute abundance of every unique TCRbeta CDR3 rearrangement. For each sample, productive Simpson clonality was calculated as the square root of Simpson's diversity index across productive rearrangements. This is the immuneACCESS table as TCRdb keeps it, with only in-frame sequences that have V and J called. A part of the clones is gone; compared with another copy, unresolved V genes explain less than half, and the rest is unexplained. The DNA gave D and trimming, while V, J and clone size come from that table. Present in this sample are around 160,000 clones, about 81% of which were seen just once. In total, the top ten clones hold roughly a fifth of the sample.

Remarks on this clone: Its antigen is currently not known. Base-call qualities are not available, and no considerably larger clone is one nucleotide away.

Collaborating institutions collected whole blood in K2EDTA tubes following their own protocols. For TCRbeta analysis, collaborator samples were shipped as frozen whole blood, as isolated PBMCs, or as DNA extracted from either sample type. Measured from the cysteine to the phenylalanine, the CDR3 is 15 residues long. The retained sequence is limited to the CDR3, 45 bases, with the frame set at the first base. Clipping removes 8 bases from V and 2 bases from J, with 9 as the unmatched junction base count. CDR1 SNHLY and CDR2 FYNNEI are derived from the germline V gene. In this chain, TRBV2 is recombined with TRBJ2-5; 9 bases in the junction line up with TRBD1. The clonotype originates from a woman at least 80 years old with acute or convalescent COVID-19. The sequenced sample was peripheral blood. Here is the DNA: TGTGCCAGCGAAGGGGACAGGGAGGGTCAAGAGACCCAGTACTTC. This sequence encodes CASEGDREGQETQYF.